The 6 T cell receptor beta chains in this list originate from one sample, sequenced in a study of T cell responses to AZD1222 COVID-19 vaccine. Data came from immunoSEQ multiplex PCR; TCRdb stores just in-frame clones and leaves some out. The sample has 90,000 to 120,000 clones; around 84% are singletons. Specimen: peripheral blood, collected on day 0 of AZD1222 vaccination. These receptors were obtained from an adult in good health.

The rearrangement uses TRBV21-1 and TRBJ2-5; TRBD1 is taken as the D call from the table, unchecked against the DNA. TRBV21-1 is termed a pseudogene. CDR3 size: 12 residues. CDR3 loop: CASSTGEETQYF. In DNA form, the CDR3 reads TGTGCCAGCTCGACAGGGGAGGAGACCCAGTACTTC.

This clone was detected only once. The V gene is TRBV7-2, the J gene TRBJ2-2; the match to TRBD2 covers 8 bases. This CDR3 spans 17 amino acids. In germline, CDR1 is SGHTA, CDR2 FQGNSA. Unmatched junction bases numbered 11, after V lost 5 bases and J lost 3 bases. The DNA of the CDR3 is TGTGCCAGCAGCCCCGGGGGGGGCCTCAAGGACACCGGGGAGCTGTTTTTT. It yields the protein CASSPGGGLKDTGELFF. The whole variable domain, filled in from reference TRBV7-2 and TRBJ2-2, reads GAGVSQSPSNKVTEKGKDVELRCDPISGHTALYWYRQSLGQGLEFLIYFQGNSAPDKSGLPSDRFSAERTGGSVSTLTIQRTQQEDSAVYLCASSPGGGLKDTGELFFGEGSRLTVL.

J is TRBJ1-1 and V is TRBV11-2; 9 bases match TRBD1. Trimming cost V 1 base and J 6 bases; bases outside gene matches: 9. The CDR3 length is 16 residues. In germline, CDR1 is SGHAT, CDR2 FQNNGV. CDR3 protein: CASSLGGQGVMAEAFF. The CDR3 bases are TGTGCCAGCAGCTTAGGGGGACAGGGTGTTATGGCTGAAGCTTTCTTT.

J is TRBJ2-2 and V is TRBV5-6; 13 bases are a match to TRBD2. The CDR3 consists of 18 residues. J lost 7 bases, V lost 4 bases, and 13 bases had no gene match. Germline V gene data show CDR1 as SGHDT and CDR2 as YYEEEE. CDR3 sequence reads: CASSRPTSGGAGDGELFF. The CDR3, as DNA: TGTGCCAGCAGCCGCCCCACTAGCGGGGGGGCCGGGGACGGGGAGCTGTTTTTT.

As concerns this clone: This same CDR3 is encoded by further DNA sequences in the sample. The CDR3 DNA reads as TGTGCCAGCAGCTTGACCACCAACACCGGGGAGCTGTTTTTT. It yields the protein CASSLTTNTGELFF. The chain employs TRBV11-3 and TRBJ2-2, with no clear D. The CDR3 covers 14 residues. V shed 3 bases and J shed 2 bases, with 7 bases lying between them. Germline-derived CDR1 and CDR2 are SGHNT and YENEEA. Full variable domain (remainder filled in from reference TRBV11-3 and TRBJ2-2): EAGVVQSPRYKIIEKKQPVAFWCNPISGHNTLYWYLQNLGQGPELLIRYENEEAVDDSQLPKDRFSAERLKGVDSTLKIQPAELGDSAVYLCASSLTTNTGELFFGEGSRLTVL.

The gene calls are TRBV5-6 and TRBJ2-7; D not certain. The germline V gene encodes CDR1 SGHDT and CDR2 YYEEEE. The CDR3 totals 13 residues. The V end was cut by 0 bases, the J end by 3 bases, with 7 bases between. CDR3 DNA: TGTGCCAGCAGCTTGGGTCAGTTCTACGAGCAGTACTTC. Translating gives CASSLGQFYEQYF.